Described below is a single TCR beta chain sequence and its context. The length of the CDR3 is 16 residues. In germline, CDR1 is SGHNT, CDR2 YENEEA. V trimming: 4 bases; J trimming: 2 bases; junction bases outside the gene matches: 5. The data were taken from a study of blood T cell repertoires in COVID-19. Sequencing was performed with immunoSEQ multiplex PCR; in TCRdb, only in-frame clones are kept and a portion is missing. The data hold 350,000 to 400,000 clones, with around 90% observed a single time. This receptor was obtained from a woman aged 30 to 39 with COVID-19, enrolled during active disease. Sequenced: peripheral blood. This rearrangement joins TRBV11-3 to TRBJ2-3, with 11 bases lining up with TRBD2. CDR3 bases: TGTGCCAGCAGCTCTGGGACTAGCGGTTACACAGATACGCAGTATTTT. Protein product: CASSSGTSGYTDTQYF.